This TCR beta chain was obtained from a study of T cell repertoires in cytomegalovirus infection (dated by TCRdb to about 2019). Regarding the research as a whole: The HLA type of each donor mattered for the analysis, because public TCR beta signatures pointed to carriage of CMV infection along with the matching HLA type. What the work shows at the level of the full study, not this receptor alone: The ex vivo response was dominated by HLA-C-restricted CMV-specific TCR beta clonotypes, which also provided the single most frequent clonotype in two of eight donors. In both this cohort and an independent roughly 350-donor cohort, the cumulative frequency of public TCR beta family members distinguished carriers of CMV infection plus the relevant HLA type.

TCRdb records Illumina HiSeq 1500 as the sequencer. TCRdb trimmed public reads at Q25 via fastp, called clones via MiXCR and kept in-frame beta chains. Rows are combined by CDR3 protein, so each entry shows the most common genes and DNA. Across this sample there are about 140,000 distinct CDR3 sequences, with about 6.1% seen only once. The ten largest clones capture more than 15% of the sample. This clonotype was seen more than once but under ten times. Its target antigen remains unknown. No much larger clone is present one base from it, and per-base qualities are unavailable. Taken from cysteine to phenylalanine, the CDR3 has 17 residues. This entry keeps only the CDR3 DNA: 51 bases, framed from base 1. CDR1 and CDR2, per the germline V gene, are SGDLS and YYNGEE. Cut back by 0 bases and 0 bases, the V and J ends lie 10 bases apart.

The clonotype was recovered from a human donor in good health (CMV status not recorded). Some clones in this sample may be carry-over from other donors' samples. Material for sequencing was PBMCs. Recombination linked TRBV9 to TRBJ1-6; the D gene is unclear. The nucleotide sequence reads TGTGCCAGCAGCGTAGAGCCGGAAAGCTCCTATAATTCACCCCTCCACTTT. Protein translation: CASSVEPESSYNSPLHF.